This T cell receptor beta chain came from a study of cytomegalovirus exposure and HLA in healthy donors. Study at large: The early release's HLA-typed donors yielded 65 million to 85 million unique TCRs.

Overall study results and limits: An analysis done earlier found most TCR beta V segments productive about 87% or about 30% of the time. Specificity of a few CMV-associated chains for CMV antigens was verified in vitro.

A multiplex PCR was run with 60 Vbeta primers and 13 Jbeta primers. Measured with immunoSEQ multiplex PCR; TCRdb has only the in-frame clones, and not every one. The sample has some 110,000 clones; approximately 16% are singletons. The CDR3 extends over 16 amino acids. The junction had 12 bases not matched to a gene; V was cut back by 7 bases and J by 4 bases. CDR1 and CDR2 (germline): MDHEN, SYDVKM. For this clone: Its antigen remains unidentified.

The J gene is TRBJ1-2, the V gene TRBV28; TRBD1 aligns across 10 bases. This clonotype was obtained from a female donor in good health and CMV-seronegative. The sample comprised PBMCs. CDR3 region: CASTLDGTGVGYGYTF. CDR3 bases: TGTGCCAGCACCTTGGACGGGACAGGGGTCGGCTATGGCTACACCTTC.